A selection of T cell receptor beta chains follows, all from one sample in a study of cytomegalovirus exposure and HLA in healthy donors. TCRdb's table, derived via immunoSEQ multiplex PCR, lists solely in-frame clones and lacks some. This table holds around 140,000 clones, roughly 86% found once. The sequencing sample was made of PBMCs. These receptors came from a man between 18 and 29 years old in good health and CMV-seropositive. Each CDR3 is given with its conserved first and last residue. The order of the fields is CDR3 length, clone size, D gene, J gene, V gene, CDR3 DNA, CDR3 protein. The D gene is left open where the match is weak. Rows may omit the clone size; those that give it use once, few, many or a size class.

CDR3 length: 14; clone size: NA; D gene: NA; J gene: TRBJ1-1; V gene: TRBV5-5; CDR3 DNA: TGTGCCAGCAGCCCGATGTCCAGCGGTACTGAAGCTTTCTTT; CDR3 protein: CASSPMSSGTEAFF
CDR3 length: 14; clone size: NA; D gene: TRBD2; J gene: TRBJ2-1; V gene: TRBV29-1; CDR3 DNA: TGCAGCGTTGGTAGCGGGGGCTCCTACAATGAGCAGTTCTTC; CDR3 protein: CSVGSGGSYNEQFF
CDR3 length: 15; clone size: NA; D gene: NA; J gene: TRBJ2-5; V gene: TRBV5-1; CDR3 DNA: TGCGCCAGCAGCTTGGAGGCAGGGCCCGAAGAGACCCAGTACTTC; CDR3 protein: CASSLEAGPEETQYF
CDR3 length: 16; clone size: NA; D gene: TRBD2; J gene: TRBJ2-7; V gene: TRBV18; CDR3 DNA: TGTGCCAGCTCACGACAAGAACTAGCGGGAGTCCACGAGCAGTACTTC; CDR3 protein: CASSRQELAGVHEQYF
CDR3 length: 15; clone size: once; D gene: TRBD1; J gene: TRBJ1-1; V gene: TRBV10-1; CDR3 DNA: TGCGCCAGCAGTGACGGGACAGGCGGGAACACTGAAGCTTTCTTT; CDR3 protein: CASSDGTGGNTEAFF
CDR3 length: 15; clone size: once; D gene: TRBD2; J gene: TRBJ2-1; V gene: TRBV27; CDR3 DNA: TGTGCCAGCAGTTTTGCGGCGGGAGTTACGAATGAGCAGTTCTTC; CDR3 protein: CASSFAAGVTNEQFF
CDR3 length: 14; clone size: NA; D gene: NA; J gene: TRBJ1-1; V gene: TRBV5-1; CDR3 DNA: TGCGCCAGCAGCCGAGGGGGTGTGAACACTGAAGCTTTCTTT; CDR3 protein: CASSRGGVNTEAFF
CDR3 length: 16; clone size: NA; D gene: NA; J gene: TRBJ1-5; V gene: TRBV19; CDR3 DNA: TGTGCCAGTAGGAACTCGGGACTAGGAGGGAATCAGCCCCAGCATTTT; CDR3 protein: CASRNSGLGGNQPQHF
CDR3 length: 15; clone size: NA; D gene: NA; J gene: TRBJ2-1; V gene: TRBV11-2; CDR3 DNA: TGTGCCAGCAGCTTGCGGGCGAGCTCCTACAATGAGCAGTTCTTC; CDR3 protein: CASSLRASSYNEQFF
CDR3 length: 15; clone size: few; D gene: TRBD1; J gene: TRBJ2-1; V gene: TRBV5-4; CDR3 DNA: TGTGCCAGCAGCTCCAGGGGGCGTCCCTACAATGAGCAGTTCTTC; CDR3 protein: CASSSRGRPYNEQFF
CDR3 length: 12; clone size: NA; D gene: NA; J gene: TRBJ2-7; V gene: TRBV6-5; CDR3 DNA: TGTGCCAGCAGTTCCTCCCGTTGTAAGCAGTACTTC; CDR3 protein: CASSSSRCKQYF
CDR3 length: 14; clone size: NA; D gene: TRBD1; J gene: TRBJ1-2; V gene: TRBV6-6; CDR3 DNA: TGTGCCAGCAGTCTTGGGACAGCTAACTATGGCTACACCTTC; CDR3 protein: CASSLGTANYGYTF
CDR3 length: 17; clone size: NA; D gene: TRBD1; J gene: TRBJ2-3; V gene: TRBV19; CDR3 DNA: TGTGCCAGTAGTCCACCCCCTCGGGGACAGGGGAGAGGTACGCAGTATTTT; CDR3 protein: CASSPPPRGQGRGTQYF
CDR3 length: 15; clone size: NA; D gene: TRBD1; J gene: TRBJ2-7; V gene: TRBV19; CDR3 DNA: TGTGCCAGTAGTATCGGGACAGGGGGCTCCTACGAGCAGTACTTC; CDR3 protein: CASSIGTGGSYEQYF
CDR3 length: 12; clone size: few; D gene: NA; J gene: TRBJ1-1; V gene: TRBV6-6; CDR3 DNA: TGTGCCAGCAGTTACGGGGGGACTGAAGCTTTCTTT; CDR3 protein: CASSYGGTEAFF
CDR3 length: 13; clone size: NA; D gene: NA; J gene: TRBJ1-5; V gene: TRBV2; CDR3 DNA: TGTGCCAGCGATGGCAGGGATGGACAGCCCCAGCATTTT; CDR3 protein: CASDGRDGQPQHF
CDR3 length: 14; clone size: NA; D gene: NA; J gene: TRBJ2-7; V gene: TRBV5-1; CDR3 DNA: TGCGCCAGCAGCTTGGTAGCGGTCCCGGGGGAGCAGTACTTC; CDR3 protein: CASSLVAVPGEQYF
CDR3 length: 19; clone size: few; D gene: NA; J gene: TRBJ1-5; V gene: TRBV18; CDR3 DNA: TGTGCCAGCTCGCAAACAGGGTACGGCAATAGGTATAGCAATCAGCCCCAGCATTTT; CDR3 protein: CASSQTGYGNRYSNQPQHF
CDR3 length: 18; clone size: NA; D gene: TRBD2; J gene: TRBJ2-5; V gene: TRBV19; CDR3 DNA: TGTGCCAGTAGTGCCGGACTAGCGGGAGGCCTACCCGGTGAGACCCAGTACTTC; CDR3 protein: CASSAGLAGGLPGETQYF
CDR3 length: 11; clone size: NA; D gene: NA; J gene: TRBJ1-1; V gene: TRBV7-3; CDR3 DNA: TGTGCCAGCGGACTCAACACTGAAGCTTTCTTT; CDR3 protein: CASGLNTEAFF
CDR3 length: 13; clone size: NA; D gene: NA; J gene: TRBJ2-7; V gene: TRBV5-6; CDR3 DNA: TGTGCCAGCAGCTTGTACGGCTCCTACGAGCAGTACTTC; CDR3 protein: CASSLYGSYEQYF
CDR3 length: 15; clone size: NA; D gene: NA; J gene: TRBJ1-1; V gene: TRBV11-2; CDR3 DNA: TGTGCCAGCAGCCCCTTCGGGACACTGAACACTGAAGCTTTCTTT; CDR3 protein: CASSPFGTLNTEAFF
CDR3 length: 15; clone size: NA; D gene: TRBD2; J gene: TRBJ2-7; V gene: TRBV9; CDR3 DNA: TGTGCCAGCAGCGTAGAACCTAGCGGAGTTACCGAGCAGTACTTC; CDR3 protein: CASSVEPSGVTEQYF
CDR3 length: 12; clone size: few; D gene: NA; J gene: TRBJ2-3; V gene: TRBV7-2; CDR3 DNA: TGTGCCAGCAGCTCTTTCACAGATACGCAGTATTTT; CDR3 protein: CASSSFTDTQYF
CDR3 length: 13; clone size: NA; D gene: TRBD2; J gene: TRBJ2-3; V gene: TRBV29-1; CDR3 DNA: TGCAGCCTTAGCGGGACTTTCACAGATACGCAGTATTTT; CDR3 protein: CSLSGTFTDTQYF
CDR3 length: 14; clone size: NA; D gene: NA; J gene: TRBJ1-2; V gene: TRBV19; CDR3 DNA: TGTGCCAGTAGTATGATCCAGGCTAACTATGGCTACACCTTC; CDR3 protein: CASSMIQANYGYTF
CDR3 length: 18; clone size: NA; D gene: NA; J gene: TRBJ1-3; V gene: TRBV9; CDR3 DNA: TGTGCCAGCAGCAGGGGCAGTATACTACCCAGGTCTGGAAACACCATATATTTT; CDR3 protein: CASSRGSILPRSGNTIYF
CDR3 length: 15; clone size: NA; D gene: TRBD2; J gene: TRBJ2-1; V gene: TRBV15; CDR3 DNA: TGTGCCTCGTCTGGCGGGAGTGGCTCCTACAATGAGCAGTTCTTC; CDR3 protein: CASSGGSGSYNEQFF
CDR3 length: 15; clone size: NA; D gene: NA; J gene: TRBJ2-1; V gene: TRBV27; CDR3 DNA: TGTGCCAGCACCCCATGGGGCAGCTCCTACAATGAGCAGTTCTTC; CDR3 protein: CASTPWGSSYNEQFF
CDR3 length: 17; clone size: few; D gene: NA; J gene: TRBJ2-3; V gene: TRBV11-1; CDR3 DNA: TGTGCCAGCACCCCGGGTCGGGGGACGTGGGGGACAGATACGCAGTATTTT; CDR3 protein: CASTPGRGTWGTDTQYF
CDR3 length: 16; clone size: few; D gene: TRBD2; J gene: TRBJ2-7; V gene: TRBV5-6; CDR3 DNA: TGTGCCAGCAGCCTCCGAGGACTAGCAAAGCTCTACGAGCAGTACTTC; CDR3 protein: CASSLRGLAKLYEQYF
CDR3 length: 15; clone size: NA; D gene: TRBD1; J gene: TRBJ1-4; V gene: TRBV6-1; CDR3 DNA: TGTGCCAGCAGCGATAGGGACAGGGTTAATGAAAAACTGTTTTTT; CDR3 protein: CASSDRDRVNEKLFF
CDR3 length: 15; clone size: NA; D gene: TRBD1; J gene: TRBJ2-7; V gene: TRBV10-3; CDR3 DNA: TGTGCCATCAGTTCACCGGGACAGGGGGCCTACGAGCAGTACTTC; CDR3 protein: CAISSPGQGAYEQYF
CDR3 length: 14; clone size: NA; D gene: TRBD2; J gene: TRBJ2-5; V gene: TRBV7-2; CDR3 DNA: TGTGCCAGCAGCCCGGGACTAGCGGGAGAGACCCAGTACTTC; CDR3 protein: CASSPGLAGETQYF
CDR3 length: 13; clone size: few; D gene: NA; J gene: TRBJ1-2; V gene: TRBV7-9; CDR3 DNA: TGTGCCAGCAGCTTAGACAGCAACTATGGCTACACCTTC; CDR3 protein: CASSLDSNYGYTF
CDR3 length: 13; clone size: NA; D gene: NA; J gene: TRBJ1-1; V gene: TRBV5-6; CDR3 DNA: TGTGCCAGCAGCTTTAGGAACAGGGAATGGGCTTTCTTT; CDR3 protein: CASSFRNREWAFF
CDR3 length: 18; clone size: NA; D gene: NA; J gene: TRBJ2-6; V gene: TRBV10-3; CDR3 DNA: TGTGCCATCGACCCACCCCGGACAGCCGACAGTGGGGCCAACGTCCTGACTTTC; CDR3 protein: CAIDPPRTADSGANVLTF